The 7 T cell receptor beta chains below come from one sample, sequenced in a study of siplizumab effects on memory and regulatory T cells. Produced via immunoSEQ multiplex PCR; TCRdb's table is partial and in-frame only. The table shows approximately 75,000 clones, with 93% occurring only once. Source material: CD8+ T cells sorted from blood. These receptors were collected from a human donor in good health.

The chain's CDR3 is CASSLLQGAGEKLFF. DNA for the CDR3: TGTGCCAGCAGCCTTCTACAGGGGGCAGGTGAAAAACTGTTTTTT. This chain joins TRBV7-9 and TRBJ1-4; 9 bases line up with TRBD1. CDR1 and CDR2 from the germline V gene are SEHNR and FQNEAQ (reference sequence). With 5 bases clipped from V and 7 bases from J, the junction kept 8 bases outside the gene matches. CDR3 size: 15 residues.

By share of the sample, this clone is medium-sized. J is TRBJ2-5 and V is TRBV15; TRBD2 might be the D (5 bases). This CDR3 is 15 amino acids long. Germline V gene lookup returns CDR1 LNHNV and CDR2 YYDKDF (reference sequence). The V end was cut by 6 bases, the J end by 5 bases, with 19 bases between. The CDR3 here is CATRPEEGPWETQYF. In DNA form, the CDR3 reads TGTGCCACCAGGCCAGAAGAGGGCCCGTGGGAGACCCAGTACTTC.

The chain employs TRBV13 and TRBJ2-5; a possible D gene is TRBD1 (5 bases). There are 15 residues in the CDR3. Germline values: CDR1 PRHDT, CDR2 FYEKMQ (reference sequence). V dropped 5 bases and J dropped 4 bases, with 17 bases sitting between them. CDR3 loop: CASSLHQTGGETQYF. In nucleotides, the CDR3 is TGTGCCAGCAGCCTACACCAAACAGGCGGAGAGACCCAGTACTTC. Drawing the rest from reference TRBV13 and TRBJ2-5, the complete variable domain is AAGVIQSPRHLIKEKRETATLKCYPIPRHDTVYWYQQGPGQDPQFLISFYEKMQSDKGSIPDRFSAQQFSDYHSELNMSSLELGDSALYFCASSLHQTGGETQYFGPGTRLLVL.

The chain recombines TRBV25-1 with TRBJ2-5; TRBD1 matches at 8 bases. The CDR3 is 16 residues long. With 3 bases clipped from V and 2 bases from J, the junction kept 8 bases outside the gene matches. Germline V gives CDR1 MGHDK, CDR2 SYGVNS. CDR3: CASSDLRQGTQETQYF. The CDR3 DNA reads as TGTGCCAGCAGTGATCTGAGACAGGGGACGCAAGAGACCCAGTACTTC.

The chain links TRBV5-6 to TRBJ2-7; 10 nucleotides match TRBD2. The CDR3 is made up of 17 amino acids. Germline assignment: CDR1 SGHDT and CDR2 YYEEEE. The junction had 11 bases not matched to a gene; V was cut back by 4 bases and J by 1 base. CDR3 sequence (DNA): TGTGCCAGCAGCCCACGGCCGGGACTAGCGTATTCCTACGAGCAGTACTTC. It specifies CASSPRPGLAYSYEQYF.

This chain uses TRBV13 with TRBJ2-1; 7 bases line up with TRBD2. Per the germline V gene, CDR1 is PRHDT and CDR2 is FYEKMQ (reference sequence). The junction had 2 bases not matched to a gene; V was cut back by 0 bases and J by 0 bases. The CDR3 covers 16 residues. This CDR3 reads CASSLGGGYSYNEQFF. The CDR3 coding sequence is TGTGCCAGCAGCTTAGGCGGGGGGTACTCCTACAATGAGCAGTTCTTC.

The V gene is TRBV6-5, the J gene TRBJ2-5; 7 bases align to TRBD1. V lost 5 bases to trimming and J lost 3 bases; unmatched junction nucleotides: 0. In germline, CDR1 is MNHEY, CDR2 SVGAGI. The CDR3 extends over 12 amino acids. CDR3 loop: CASSTGEETQYF. CDR3 DNA sequence: TGTGCCAGCAGTACAGGGGAAGAGACCCAGTACTTC.